The 21 T cell receptor beta chains below all came from one sample that was sequenced in a study of breast tumors, draining lymph nodes, adjacent tissues. Via MiXCR, TCRdb re-called the multiplex PCR reads, giving one row per CDR3 protein. The sample records 150,000 to 200,000 distinct CDR3 sequences, more than 25% being singletons. Samples came from axillary lymph nodes draining the breast cancer. The sequenced sample consisted of axillary lymph node tissue. Receptor source: a female donor with breast cancer. Some clones in this sample may be carry-over from other donors' samples.

The CDR3 DNA follows: TGTGCCAGTAGATCCCCGATGGGGAGGGCCTGTACTCCGTTTGGGGCCGGGGAGCTGTTTTTT. It encodes CASRSPMGRACTPFGAGELFF. The J gene is TRBJ2-2, the V gene TRBV19; 7 positions match TRBD2. Germline CDR1 reads LNHDA; CDR2 reads SQIVND (reference sequence). This CDR3 contains 21 residues. With V trimmed by 6 bases and J by 6 bases, 28 bases remained unmatched.

The sample holds a few counts of this clonotype. Being one base from a much bigger clone, this may be a read error. V and J are TRBV11-2 and TRBJ2-1; maybe TRBD1 (5 bases). V was trimmed by 1 base and J by 12 bases, leaving 10 bases between them. CDR3 length: 12 amino acids. Germline loops: CDR1 SGHAT, CDR2 FQNNGV. DNA of the CDR3: TGTGCCAGCAGCTTAGCCATACAGGCGCAGTTCTTC. This codes for CASSLAIQAQFF.

This clonotype has ten or more counts. V is TRBV20-1 and J is TRBJ1-4; D is unresolved. V lost 1 base and J 8 bases, leaving 17 bases between the germline ends. The CDR3 totals 15 residues. Germline lookup yields CDR1 DFQATT and CDR2 SNEGSKA (reference sequence). The CDR3 sequence is CSARGRSISGEKLFF. As DNA, the CDR3 is TGCAGTGCTAGAGGTCGGTCCATTTCGGGGGAAAAACTGTTTTTT.

This clonotype was found many times. The chain is built from TRBV4-2 and TRBJ1-4; possible D gene TRBD1, 6 bases. Germline V gene lookup returns CDR1 LGHNA and CDR2 YNFKEQ. CDR3 length: 20 amino acids. With 0 bases removed from V and 3 bases from J, the gap between germline ends came to 23 bases. CDR3 in DNA: TGTGCCAGCAGCCAAGAGGTAGGACAGAGGGGACGAGTGGCTAATGAAAAACTGTTTTTT. It yields the protein CASSQEVGQRGRVANEKLFF.

Regarding this clonotype: Since a much larger clone is just one base distant, this may be a read error. The chain's CDR3 is CASSQGFGGGWSYNEQFF. Written as DNA, the CDR3 is TGTGCCAGCAGTCAAGGCTTTGGGGGGGGGTGGTCCTACAATGAGCAGTTCTTC. The V gene is TRBV6-1, the J gene TRBJ2-1, with TRBD2 identical over 7 bases. Trimming took 5 bases from V and 1 from J; bases not matched to a gene: 14. Germline CDR1 reads MNHNS; CDR2 reads SASEGT. This CDR3 contains 18 residues.

This clonotype was observed a few times. This sequence may be a read error, since a much larger clone differs from it by one base. V gene TRBV6-1 combines with J gene TRBJ1-2; D not resolved. The length of the CDR3 is 13 residues. Germline V gene lookup returns CDR1 MNHNS and CDR2 SASEGT. The V and J ends lost 5 bases and 7 bases respectively, with 14 bases between them. The CDR3 sequence: CASSQRLKGGYTF. DNA for the CDR3: TGTGCCAGCAGTCAACGACTAAAGGGTGGCTACACCTTC.

This clonotype has a handful of counts. V is TRBV19 and J is TRBJ1-1; D possibly corresponds to TRBD1 (6 bases). The CDR3 runs to 13 residues. Germline CDR1 is LNHDA and CDR2 is SQIVND (reference sequence). Trimming stripped 7 bases from V and 4 bases from J, with 13 bases between. In DNA form, the CDR3 reads TGTGCCAGTAACCCGGGACACTTCACTGAAGCTTTCTTT. Translating gives CASNPGHFTEAFF.

The rearrangement links TRBV7-9 to TRBJ2-7; unclear D gene. Trimming cost V 8 bases and J 6 bases, with 20 bases left between them. CDR1 and CDR2 from the germline V gene are SEHNR and FQNEAQ (reference sequence). This CDR3 is built from 14 residues. In DNA, the CDR3 is TGTGCCAGCGGTCCCACGACAAGGTCGTTCGAGCAGTACTTC. This gives the protein CASGPTTRSFEQYF.

This clonotype was counted at least ten times. The chain combines TRBV20-1 with TRBJ2-6; 8 bases match TRBD1. V trimming: 6 bases; J trimming: 4 bases; junction bases outside the gene matches: 14. Germline lookup yields CDR1 DFQATT and CDR2 SNEGSKA (reference sequence). This CDR3 region has 17 residues. The chain's CDR3 is CSAPPPGGAPGANVLTF. The CDR3 nucleotides are TGCAGTGCCCCACCGCCAGGGGGCGCGCCCGGGGCCAACGTCCTGACTTTC.

This clonotype has ten or more counts. The chain has TRBV3-1 and TRBJ2-2, with 7 bases aligning to TRBD1. CDR1 is LGHDT, CDR2 YNNKEL, per germline (reference sequence). The CDR3 is 14 residues long. V trimming: 4 bases; J trimming: 4 bases; junction bases outside the gene matches: 3. CDR3 bases: TGTGCCAGCAGCCCGGGACAGTTCACCGGGGAGCTGTTTTTT. This sequence encodes CASSPGQFTGELFF.

This rearrangement joins TRBV6-5 to TRBJ2-4, with D perhaps matching TRBD2 (6 bases). Germline CDR1 is MNHEY and CDR2 is SVGAGI. The length of the CDR3 is 16 residues. The V gene lost 5 bases and the J gene lost 8 bases, with 22 bases spanning the gap. CDR3 coding DNA: TGTGCCAGCAGTCCCCTTGACGGGAGTTTGATAGACATTCAGTACTTC. Translated, it gives CASSPLDGSLIDIQYF.

The table lists this clonotype with many counts. This sequence joins TRBV7-9 and TRBJ2-1; 9 bases agree with TRBD2. Looked up from germline, CDR1 is SEHNR and CDR2 is FQNEAQ (reference sequence). With V trimmed by 0 bases and J by 2 bases, 2 bases remained unmatched. This CDR3 comprises 16 residues. The CDR3 loop is CASSLASSGTYNEQFF. Written as DNA, the CDR3 is TGTGCCAGCAGCTTAGCCTCTAGCGGGACCTACAATGAGCAGTTCTTC.

This clonotype was counted ten times or more. DNA for the CDR3: TGTGCCAGCAGCTTCGACCTGCGGACGCAGTATTTT. This gives the protein CASSFDLRTQYF. This rearrangement joins TRBV7-9 to TRBJ2-3; D not resolved. The CDR3 contains 12 residues. Trimming took off 3 bases at V and 9 bases at J, with 10 bases between the two ends. Germline V gene lookup returns CDR1 SEHNR and CDR2 FQNEAQ (reference sequence).

This clonotype was observed many times. The rearrangement joins TRBV4-3 to TRBJ2-5; either TRBD1 or TRBD2 may supply D (5 bases each). The CDR3 totals 13 residues. V lost 2 bases and J 5 bases, leaving 9 bases between the germline ends. The germline CDR1 and CDR2 sequences are LGHNA and YSLEER. The DNA of the CDR3 is TGCGCCAGCAGCCAATTTGAGGGGGAGACCCAGTACTTC. Protein product: CASSQFEGETQYF.

At least ten counts were recorded for this clonotype. This chain uses TRBV20-1 with TRBJ2-5; D uncertain. Trimming took off 4 bases at V and 5 bases at J, with 8 bases between the two ends. The CDR3 runs 11 residues. Germline values: CDR1 DFQATT, CDR2 SNEGSKA (reference sequence). The DNA of the CDR3 is TGCAGTGCTATAGGGTCGGAGACCCAGTACTTC. It codes for CSAIGSETQYF.

This clonotype was observed at least ten times. J is TRBJ2-3 and V is TRBV9, with TRBD2 matching 7 bases. Looked up from germline, CDR1 is SGDLS and CDR2 is YYNGEE. The CDR3 is made up of 18 amino acids. V shed 3 bases, J shed 4 bases, and the junction held 17 bases outside the gene matches. The CDR3 protein is CASSARGGGAGNADTQYF. The CDR3 DNA reads TGTGCCAGCAGCGCCCGTGGGGGAGGAGCGGGAAACGCAGATACGCAGTATTTT.

The table lists this clonotype with many counts. This rearrangement joins TRBV6-5 to TRBJ1-3; D call uncertain. Germline lookup yields CDR1 MNHEY and CDR2 SVGAGI. This CDR3 has 15 residues. Trimming left V 5 bases short and J 0 bases short, with 11 bases between. Here the CDR3 DNA reads TGTGCCAGCAGTCTGGGAGATCCCTCTGGAAACACCATATATTTT. The encoded protein is CASSLGDPSGNTIYF.

This clonotype was detected many times. This chain joins TRBV7-3 and TRBJ2-3, with a possible D match to TRBD1 (6 bases). V lost 0 bases, J lost 2 bases, and 9 bases lay in between. Germline assignment: CDR1 SGHTA and CDR2 FQGTGA. The CDR3 runs 15 residues. Here the CDR3 reads CASSLTGGPTDTQYF. DNA for the CDR3: TGTGCCAGCAGCTTAACTGGGGGCCCCACAGATACGCAGTATTTT.

The chain recombines TRBV6-1 with TRBJ1-5, with D unclear. This CDR3 region has 12 residues. Trimming took 7 bases from V and 5 from J, leaving 9 bases between them. CDR1 is MNHNS and CDR2 is SASEGT in the germline V gene. The CDR3 sequence is CASNHPDQPQHF. The CDR3 DNA sequence: TGTGCCAGCAATCACCCCGATCAGCCCCAGCATTTT.

This chain links TRBV19 with TRBJ1-1, with a tentative D call TRBD1 (5 bases). The length of the CDR3 is 14 residues. CDR1 and CDR2 (germline): LNHDA, SQIVND (reference sequence). V lost 7 bases, J lost 5 bases, and 17 bases lay in between. CDR3 sequence (DNA): TGTGCCAGTAACCTGCAGGGAGGATGGACTGAAGCTTTCTTT. Translating gives CASNLQGGWTEAFF.

On this clonotype: Germline and junction disagree at one end, which may indicate a read error. The CDR3 protein is CSAASNLEASF. CDR3 nucleotide sequence: TGCAGTGCTGCGAGTAACCTTGAAGCTTCCTTT. The chain is built from TRBV20-1 and TRBJ1-1; D is unclear. This CDR3 contains 11 residues. Germline V lookup: CDR1 DFQATT, CDR2 SNEGSKA (reference sequence).